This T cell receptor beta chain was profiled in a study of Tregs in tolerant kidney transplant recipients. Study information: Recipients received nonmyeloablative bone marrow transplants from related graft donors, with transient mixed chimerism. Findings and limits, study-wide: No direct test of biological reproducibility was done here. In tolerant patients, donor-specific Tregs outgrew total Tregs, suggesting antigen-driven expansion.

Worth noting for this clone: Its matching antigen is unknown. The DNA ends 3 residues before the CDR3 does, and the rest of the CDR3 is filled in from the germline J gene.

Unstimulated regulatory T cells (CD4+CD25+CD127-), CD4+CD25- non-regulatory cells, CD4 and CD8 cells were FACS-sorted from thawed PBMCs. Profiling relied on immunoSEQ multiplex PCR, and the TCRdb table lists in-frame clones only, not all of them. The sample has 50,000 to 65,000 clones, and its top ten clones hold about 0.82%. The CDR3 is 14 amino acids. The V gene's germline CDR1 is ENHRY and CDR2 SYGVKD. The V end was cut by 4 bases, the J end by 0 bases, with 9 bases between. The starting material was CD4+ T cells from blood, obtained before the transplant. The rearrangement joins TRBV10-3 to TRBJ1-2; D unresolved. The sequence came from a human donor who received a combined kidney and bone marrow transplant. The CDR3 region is CAISVSQTNYGYTF. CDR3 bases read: TGTGCCATCAGTGTATCACAAACTAACTATGGC.